This record concerns one T cell receptor (beta chain) sequence. The data were obtained in a study of identical twins. Between the trimmed V and J ends, which lost 1 base and 1 base, there was a span of 8 bases. Germline assignment: CDR1 SGHRS and CDR2 YFSETQ. CDR3 length: 14 amino acids. TCRdb re-analysed the 5' RACE reads in MiXCR, keeping a single row per CDR3 protein. The sample carries 1.5 million to 2 million distinct CDR3 sequences, roughly 35% recorded once. The receptor was isolated from a newborn girl in good health. The sample was cord blood. The chain couples TRBV5-1 to TRBJ2-5; D uncertain. CDR3 nucleotide sequence: TGCGCCAGCAGCTTGTCAAGTTTCCAAGAGACCCAGTACTTC. Residues: CASSLSSFQETQYF.